This TCR beta chain was identified in a study of blood T cell repertoires in COVID-19. Germline V gene sequence: CDR1 SGDLS, CDR2 YYNGEE. Trimming removed 1 base from V and 0 bases from J, with 5 bases in between. This CDR3 is built from 14 residues. Measured with immunoSEQ multiplex PCR; TCRdb has only the in-frame clones, and not every one. The sample shows 250,000 to 350,000 clones, under 90% of them seen only once. The TCR originated in a middle-aged woman who had recovered from COVID-19. The sample comprised peripheral blood. The V and J genes are TRBV9 and TRBJ1-5, with D hard to call. This chain's CDR3 is CASSVIDSNQPQHF. The CDR3 DNA sequence: TGTGCCAGCAGCGTAATAGATAGCAATCAGCCCCAGCATTTT.